One sample yielded the 30 T cell receptor beta chains listed below, sequenced in a study of blood T cell repertoires in COVID-19. Profiling relied on immunoSEQ multiplex PCR, and the TCRdb table lists in-frame clones only, not all of them. This table holds some 180,000 clones, 84% found once. Sequenced input: peripheral blood. The source of these receptors is a human donor in a cohort sampled during active COVID-19.

This chain links TRBV21-1 with TRBJ1-5. TRBV21-1 is termed a pseudogene. This CDR3 region has 11 residues. The CDR3 region is CASSTDQPQHF. CDR3 DNA: TGTGCCAGCAGCACCGATCAGCCCCAGCATTTT.

The chain links TRBV19 to TRBJ2-5, with D perhaps TRBD1 (6 bases). Trimming stripped 4 bases from V and 5 bases from J, with 14 bases between. This CDR3 contains 14 residues. CDR1 is LNHDA, CDR2 SQIVND, per germline (reference sequence). The CDR3 nucleotides are TGTGCCAGTAGTAAGGGTGGGGGCGGCGAGACCCAGTACTTC. Translated, it gives CASSKGGGGETQYF.

Regarding this clone: The same CDR3 is also encoded by other DNA sequences in this sample. The gene calls are TRBV18 and TRBJ2-1; 8 positions match TRBD2. CDR1 is KGHSH, CDR2 LQKENI, per germline. Trimming at V came to 3 bases and at J to 2 bases, leaving 3 bases not matched to a gene. CDR3 length: 15 amino acids. CDR3 sequence reads: CASSPTGGTYNEQFF. The CDR3 DNA sequence: TGTGCCAGCTCACCTACGGGGGGGACCTACAATGAGCAGTTCTTC.

This clone was counted once. This sequence joins TRBV18 and TRBJ2-7; TRBD1 aligns across 10 bases. The germline CDR1 and CDR2 sequences are KGHSH and LQKENI. V gave up 1 base and J gave up 0 bases; unmatched junction bases: 3. The CDR3 has 16 residues. CDR3 sequence: CASSPRGTGVSYEQYF. CDR3 nucleotides: TGTGCCAGCTCACCACGCGGGACAGGGGTCTCCTACGAGCAGTACTTC.

The chain links TRBV27 to TRBJ2-4; D is perhaps TRBD1 (5 bases). The ends were cut back, 0 bases at V and 6 bases at J, with 15 bases in the middle. CDR3 length equals 16 residues. The germline V gene has CDR1 MNHEY and CDR2 SMNVEV (reference sequence). CDR3 region: CASSLSSPGFGNIQYF. CDR3 nucleotide sequence: TGTGCCAGCAGTTTATCGTCGCCAGGGTTCGGAAACATTCAGTACTTC.

V is TRBV2 and J is TRBJ1-1; D not certain. The CDR3 runs to 16 residues. V lost 6 bases to trimming and J lost 2 bases, with 19 bases between them. Germline V CDR1 and CDR2: SNHLY, FYNNEI. CDR3 loop: CASSLTSKVPNTEAFF. The DNA of the CDR3 is TGTGCCAGCAGCCTGACATCCAAGGTGCCCAACACTGAAGCTTTCTTT.

V gene TRBV5-1 combines with J gene TRBJ2-7; D not certain. V lost 2 bases and J 4 bases, leaving 7 bases between the germline ends. CDR1 and CDR2 from the germline V gene are SGHRS and YFSETQ. This CDR3 has 12 residues. The CDR3 DNA is TGCGCCAGCAGCTTAGGAGAGTACGAGCAGTACTTC. Encoded protein: CASSLGEYEQYF.

This clone was counted a single time. This chain joins TRBV5-1 and TRBJ2-7, with 8 positions matching TRBD1. The ends lost 0 bases at V and 6 bases at J; junction bases unmatched: 8. Per the germline V gene, CDR1 is SGHRS and CDR2 is YFSETQ. This CDR3 region has 15 residues. This chain's CDR3 is CASSLADSGGSEQYF. The CDR3 DNA follows: TGCGCCAGCAGCTTGGCCGATTCAGGGGGCAGCGAGCAGTACTTC.

The V call is TRBV19, the J call TRBJ1-1; no reliable D call. The V gene lost 10 bases and the J gene lost 0 bases, with 15 bases spanning the gap. Germline CDR1 LNHDA, CDR2 SQIVND (reference sequence). The length of the CDR3 is 14 residues. This chain's CDR3 is CATSPLDMNTEAFF. CDR3 nucleotide sequence: TGTGCCACCTCCCCCCTCGACATGAACACTGAAGCTTTCTTT.

The genes are TRBV15 and TRBJ2-7; 9 bases fit TRBD2. Germline CDR1 and CDR2: LNHNV and YYDKDF (reference sequence). V was pared by 1 base and J by 11 bases, with 6 bases of the junction left unmatched. The CDR3 is made up of 13 amino acids. CDR3 amino acids: CATSRADSGGKYF. Here the CDR3 DNA reads TGTGCCACCAGCAGAGCTGATAGCGGGGGAAAGTACTTC.

As DNA, the CDR3 is TGCAGCGTTGAGGGTACCTGGGCCTTTGGCTACACCTTC. Its protein product is CSVEGTWAFGYTF. The rearrangement uses TRBV29-1 and TRBJ1-2, with D unclear. The CDR3 length is 13 residues. The V end lost 3 bases, the J end lost 7 bases, and 15 bases lay between the germline ends. Germline assignment: CDR1 SQVTM and CDR2 ANQGSEA.

A few counts support this clone. The chain couples TRBV5-1 to TRBJ1-2; D is possibly TRBD1 (5 bases). Between the trimmed V and J ends, which lost 0 bases and 3 bases, there was a span of 9 bases. This CDR3 region has 14 residues. Germline-derived CDR1 and CDR2 are SGHRS and YFSETQ. The CDR3 here is CASSLEGEDYGYTF. CDR3 bases: TGCGCCAGCAGCTTGGAAGGGGAAGACTATGGCTACACCTTC.

The chain links TRBV9 to TRBJ1-2; 9 bases match TRBD1. The V and J ends lost 4 bases and 6 bases, in that order; junction bases with no gene match: 10. Germline loops: CDR1 SGDLS, CDR2 YYNGEE. CDR3 length: 15 amino acids. CDR3: CASSKDPGQGDGYTF. CDR3 bases: TGTGCCAGCAGCAAAGACCCGGGACAGGGAGATGGCTACACCTTC.

The sample holds one count of this clone. The genes are TRBV27 and TRBJ1-5; D is perhaps TRBD1 (6 bases). Germline loops: CDR1 MNHEY, CDR2 SMNVEV (reference sequence). Trimming stripped 4 bases from V and 1 base from J, with 11 bases between. The CDR3 sequence is 15 residues long. Here the CDR3 DNA reads TGTGCCAGCAGTTCAACAGGGTACAGCAATCAGCCCCAGCATTTT. It codes for CASSSTGYSNQPQHF.

The chain links TRBV10-1 to TRBJ1-1; D call uncertain. The germline CDR1 and CDR2 sequences are WNHNN and SYGVQD (reference sequence). Trimming cost V 0 bases and J 0 bases, with 8 bases left between them. This CDR3 has 15 amino acids. In DNA form, the CDR3 reads TGCGCCAGCAGTGAGTCGAATACAGTGAACACTGAAGCTTTCTTT. This codes for CASSESNTVNTEAFF.

In this sample, this clone turned up once. For the CDR3, the DNA is TGTGCTAGTGGTCCGGGACAGGAGCAGTTCTTC. Translation: CASGPGQEQFF. The chain has TRBV12-5 and TRBJ2-1; 7 bases agree with TRBD1. CDR1 and CDR2 from the germline V gene are LGHNT and FRNRAP. V was clipped by 5 bases and J by 10 bases; unmatched bases: 2. The CDR3 totals 11 residues.

Only a few counts were recorded for this clone. The V call is TRBV11-2, the J call TRBJ2-7, with TRBD1 matching over 7 bases. Per germline, CDR1 SGHAT and CDR2 FQNNGV. The CDR3 covers 16 residues. V trimming: 5 bases; J trimming: 0 bases; junction bases outside the gene matches: 10. The CDR3 loop is CASSPFVGTDSYEQYF. The CDR3, as DNA: TGTGCCAGCAGCCCTTTTGTTGGGACAGACTCCTACGAGCAGTACTTC.

This chain connects TRBV13 to TRBJ2-5, with 9 bases fitting TRBD1. Germline CDR1 PRHDT, CDR2 FYEKMQ (reference sequence). This CDR3 is built from 15 residues. Trimming removed 1 base from V and 4 bases from J; junction bases left unmatched: 4. This chain's CDR3 is CASSLAGTGRETQYF. The CDR3, as DNA: TGTGCCAGCAGCTTAGCGGGGACAGGGCGAGAGACCCAGTACTTC.

The genes are TRBV2 and TRBJ2-2, with 8 positions matching TRBD2. CDR1 and CDR2 from the germline V gene are SNHLY and FYNNEI. After removal of 6 bases from V and 3 bases from J, the junction contained 3 bases not matched to a gene. The CDR3 is 14 residues long. The CDR3 loop is CASRAGEYTGELFF. The CDR3 DNA sequence: TGTGCCAGCAGAGCGGGGGAGTACACCGGGGAGCTGTTTTTT.

V is TRBV9 and J is TRBJ1-2; 12 nucleotides line up with TRBD1. Trimming took 3 bases from V and 8 from J; bases not matched to a gene: 5. Germline assignment: CDR1 SGDLS and CDR2 YYNGEE. This CDR3 has 14 amino acids. The CDR3 DNA sequence: TGTGCCAGCAGCGGGGGACAGGGGGCGGACGGCTACACCTTC. Residues: CASSGGQGADGYTF.

This sequence joins TRBV4-1 and TRBJ2-3; 9 nucleotides align to TRBD1. CDR3 size: 17 residues. The germline CDR1 and CDR2 sequences are MGHRA and YSYEKL. V was pared by 4 bases and J by 1 base, with 9 bases of the junction left unmatched. In nucleotides, the CDR3 is TGCGCCAGCAGCCCGGACCGGACAGGGGAGGGCACAGATACGCAGTATTTT. This sequence encodes CASSPDRTGEGTDTQYF.

The rearrangement uses TRBV6-2 or TRBV6-3 and TRBJ1-1; D not resolved. Germline V lookup: CDR1 MNHEY, CDR2 SVGEGT. Trimming removed 0 bases from V and 3 bases from J, with 17 bases in between. CDR3 length: 17 amino acids. CDR3: CASSYSPGRVRHTEAFF. The CDR3 DNA reads TGTGCCAGCAGTTACTCGCCCGGGAGGGTCAGGCACACTGAAGCTTTCTTT.

V and J are TRBV3-1 (or the pseudogene TRBV3-2) and TRBJ2-7, with no clear D. V lost 3 bases to trimming and J lost 5 bases, with 17 bases between them. The CDR3 length is 15 residues. Per germline, CDR1 LGHDT and CDR2 YNNKEL (reference sequence). The CDR3 spells CASSHSAGESDEQYF. In nucleotides, the CDR3 is TGTGCCAGCAGCCACTCTGCTGGAGAATCGGACGAGCAGTACTTC.

The rearrangement joins TRBV9 to TRBJ1-2; D is ambiguous. This CDR3 has 12 residues. V lost 0 bases to trimming and J lost 5 bases, with 5 bases between them. Germline V CDR1 and CDR2: SGDLS, YYNGEE. This CDR3 is CASSVAGYGYTF. The CDR3 DNA reads TGTGCCAGCAGCGTAGCGGGGTATGGCTACACCTTC.

This sequence joins TRBV29-1 and TRBJ2-7; 13 bases are a match to TRBD2. Germline V gene data show CDR1 as SQVTM and CDR2 as ANQGSEA. This CDR3 comprises 14 residues. V dropped 5 bases and J dropped 6; count of bases not matched to a gene: 7. Here the CDR3 DNA reads TGCAGCGTTCGGACTAGCGGGGGCTGGGGCGAGCAGTACTTC. It specifies CSVRTSGGWGEQYF.

This chain links TRBV6-6 with TRBJ1-4; D gene uncertain. The V gene's germline CDR1 is MNHNY and CDR2 SVGAGI (reference sequence). The CDR3 is 17 residues long. V gave up 6 bases and J gave up 3 bases, with 20 bases separating them. As DNA, the CDR3 is TGTGCCAGCAGCCGATTTAAGTCTGTGGCAGCTAATGAAAAACTGTTTTTT. Translation: CASSRFKSVAANEKLFF.

The rearrangement uses TRBV2 and TRBJ1-5; D gene uncertain. This CDR3 contains 14 residues. With 1 base removed from V and 0 bases from J, the gap between germline ends came to 4 bases. Germline V gene lookup returns CDR1 SNHLY and CDR2 FYNNEI. CDR3 bases: TGTGCCAGCAGTGAAGTCGTTAGCAATCAGCCCCAGCATTTT. Translation gives CASSEVVSNQPQHF.

The chain couples TRBV16 to TRBJ1-2; TRBD1 matches 7 bases. V shed 2 bases and J 10 bases; nucleotides not matched to a gene: 7. This CDR3 comprises 13 residues. Germline assignment: CDR1 KGHSY and CDR2 FQNENV. The CDR3 sequence: CASSQVGTEDYTF. As DNA, the CDR3 is TGTGCCAGCAGCCAAGTTGGGACAGAGGACTACACCTTC.

The chain recombines TRBV12-5 with TRBJ2-5; D is possibly TRBD2 (6 bases). CDR3 size: 14 residues. The germline CDR1 and CDR2 sequences are LGHNT and FRNRAP. V was trimmed by 0 bases and J by 2 bases, leaving 7 bases between them. The CDR3 nucleotides are TGTGCTAGTGGTTTGGTGGGGGGACAAGAGACCCAGTACTTC. This sequence encodes CASGLVGGQETQYF. The complete variable domain, with remaining parts taken from reference TRBV12-5 and TRBJ2-5, reads DARVTQTPRHKVTEMGQEVTMRCQPILGHNTVFWYRQTMMQGLELLAYFRNRAPLDDSGMPKDRFSAEMPDATLATLKIQPSEPRDSAVYFCASGLVGGQETQYFGPGTRLLVL.

The chain recombines TRBV27 with TRBJ1-4, with 7 bases fitting TRBD1. CDR3 length: 12 residues. From germline, CDR1 is MNHEY and CDR2 SMNVEV (reference sequence). V lost 6 bases, J lost 11 bases, and 6 bases stayed unmatched. The CDR3 protein is CASSTLQGKLFF. DNA for the CDR3: TGTGCCAGCAGCACCCTACAGGGGAAACTGTTTTTT.